A single TCR beta chain is shown here with its context. Its specificity is not known. This sample also contains other DNA sequences that code for the same CDR3. This sample was taken from a study of cytomegalovirus exposure and HLA in healthy donors. The primer mix had 60 Vbeta and 13 Jbeta primers. Profiled with immunoSEQ multiplex PCR; TCRdb holds only in-frame clones, not every one. The table lists a few hundred thousand clones, roughly 91% of them singletons. Study-wide results and limits: TCR beta chains numbering 164 were designated cytomegalovirus-associated.

The V gene end was trimmed by 4 bases and the J gene end by 3 bases; junction bases not matched to a gene: 3. Germline CDR1 is SEHNR and CDR2 is FQNEAQ (reference sequence). The CDR3 extends over 14 amino acids. This clonotype was obtained from a girl aged 2-10 years in good health and CMV-seronegative. The chain uses TRBV7-9 and TRBJ1-5; 7 bases agree with TRBD1. The specimen was PBMCs. The CDR3 bases are TGTGCCAGCAGCTATGACAGGGACAATCAGCCCCAGCATTTT. This gives the protein CASSYDRDNQPQHF.